This T cell receptor beta chain derives from a study of cytomegalovirus exposure and HLA in healthy donors. Whole-study context: The use of the same platform for the approximately 110 validation repertoires and the 666 first-cohort repertoires was reported by a later analysis. Overall study results and limits: Rare sequences made up most TCRs, while some public TCRs were found in many donors. Reported results showed that the classifier diagnosed cytomegalovirus status with high specificity and sensitivity. According to a later analysis, TCR clusters from the first cohort tended to co-occur in the roughly 110 validation repertoires.

TCRdb's table, derived via immunoSEQ multiplex PCR, lists solely in-frame clones and lacks some. The sample carries 55,000 to 85,000 clones, 85% to 95% recorded once. Germline V gene sequence: CDR1 SGHNT, CDR2 YYREEE (reference sequence). The CDR3 has 13 residues. V shed 3 bases and J shed 10 bases, with 16 bases lying between them. On this clone itself: Its target is not known.

Sequencing was carried out using PBMCs. The genes are TRBV5-4 and TRBJ1-2; no reliable D call. This receptor was identified in a woman aged 18-35 years in good health and CMV-seronegative. The CDR3 region has the DNA TGTGCCAGCAGCTCGGGAACGGAGTCAGACTACACCTTC. This sequence encodes CASSSGTESDYTF.